Listed below are T cell receptor beta chains from one sample, sequenced in a study of T cells after yellow fever vaccination. One entry per CDR3 protein results from TCRdb running MiXCR on the 5' RACE reads. The sample holds roughly 500,000 distinct CDR3 sequences, roughly a fifth seen once. Sequenced here: PBMCs, sampled 15 days after the yellow fever booster vaccination. All receptors derive from a man aged 25 to 40 who received the YFV17D yellow fever vaccine. CDR3s include the opening cysteine and the closing phenylalanine or tryptophan. Fields, in order: V gene, clone size, J gene, CDR3 protein. A row's size may be missing; if present it is once, few, many or a size class.

>TRBV7-9|NA|TRBJ1-3
CASSLADSSGNTIYF
>TRBV29-1|NA|TRBJ2-2
CSVYRFSGDASTGELFF
>TRBV29-1|few|TRBJ2-2
CSVRLAGELFF
>TRBV29-1|few|TRBJ2-7
CSVRDVEQYF
>TRBV6-5|few|TRBJ2-3
CASSYSASGRDTQYF
>TRBV20-1|NA|TRBJ2-4
CSARGDSLAKNIQYF
>TRBV7-2|few|TRBJ2-3
CASSLNPFTDTQYF
>TRBV5-1|NA|TRBJ2-7
CASSPGLAGRRQYF
>TRBV7-8|NA|TRBJ2-1
CASSQGVYNEQFF
>TRBV5-1|few|TRBJ2-7
CASSRTGPSYEQYF
>TRBV20-1|NA|TRBJ1-4
CSAIWGGTNEKLFF
>TRBV14|many|TRBJ2-3
CASSRRTGDSSTDTQYF
>TRBV18|few|TRBJ2-7
CASSPTALADYEQYF